A single TCR beta chain is shown here with its context. Antigen unknown. This sample's time point: pre-treatment sample, taken before nivolumab and TIL therapy. The libraries were made with immunoSEQ v3. Libraries were sequenced to 2 million to 2.5 million read pairs (survey) or about 5-6 million (deep). Clones were sequenced by immunoSEQ multiplex PCR, and TCRdb holds only the in-frame ones, with some missing. Of about 60,000 clones in the sample, more than 75% are singletons; the top ten hold just over 2.5%. The data were taken from a study of TIL therapy for anti-PD-1-resistant metastatic lung cancer. Across the whole study: By whole-exome sequencing, median non-synonymous tumor mutation burden was roughly 1.4 mutations per megabase.

Study-level findings and limits: The baseline peripheral repertoire was partially replaced by infused TIL clonotypes that later decayed.

The sequencing here drew on blood, taken at baseline. The TCR was taken from a person aged 25 to 85 with non-small cell lung cancer.

CDR3 sequence reads: CAKSRTGGLFYNSPLHF. The CDR3, as DNA: TGTGCCAAGAGTCGGACAGGGGGCCTATTTTACAATTCACCCCTCCACTTT. The V gene is TRBV27, the J gene TRBJ1-6; 11 bases agree with TRBD1. Per the germline V gene, CDR1 is MNHEY and CDR2 is SMNVEV (reference sequence). V was clipped by 10 bases and J by 7 bases; unmatched bases: 15. The CDR3 length is 17 residues.